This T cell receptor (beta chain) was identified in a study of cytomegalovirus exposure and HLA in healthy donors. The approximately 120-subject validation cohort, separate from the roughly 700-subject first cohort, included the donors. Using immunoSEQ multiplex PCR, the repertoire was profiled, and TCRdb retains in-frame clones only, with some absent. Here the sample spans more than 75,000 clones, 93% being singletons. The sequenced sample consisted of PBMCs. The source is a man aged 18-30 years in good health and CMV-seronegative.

CDR3 DNA: TGCGCCAGCAGAATCTCTGTGGGACAGCCCGGGTACTATGGCTACACCTTC. This encodes CASRISVGQPGYYGYTF. The chain links TRBV5-1 to TRBJ1-2, with 7 bases lining up with TRBD1. Germline loops: CDR1 SGHRS, CDR2 YFSETQ. CDR3 size: 17 residues. V was pared by 5 bases and J by 3 bases, with 16 bases of the junction left unmatched.